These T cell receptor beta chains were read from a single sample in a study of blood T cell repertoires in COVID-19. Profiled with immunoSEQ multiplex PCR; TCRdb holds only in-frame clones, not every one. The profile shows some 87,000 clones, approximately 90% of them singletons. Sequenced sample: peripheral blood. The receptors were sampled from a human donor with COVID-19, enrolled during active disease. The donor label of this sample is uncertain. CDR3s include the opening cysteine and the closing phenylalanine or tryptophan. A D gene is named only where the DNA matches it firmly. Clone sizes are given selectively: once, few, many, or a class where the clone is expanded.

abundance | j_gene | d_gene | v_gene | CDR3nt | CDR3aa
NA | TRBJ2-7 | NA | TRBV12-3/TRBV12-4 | TGTGCCAGCAGGCGGTTCTACGAGCAGTACTTC | CASRRFYEQYF
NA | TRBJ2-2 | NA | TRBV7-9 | TGTGCCAGCAGCTTATTCACGCTGGCGGGGCGAAGGACCGGGGAGCTGTTTTTT | CASSLFTLAGRRTGELFF
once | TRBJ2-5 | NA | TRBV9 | TGTGCCAGCAGCGTAAATTGGCGGGAGACCCAGTACTTC | CASSVNWRETQYF
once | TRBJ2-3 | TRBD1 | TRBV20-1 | TGCAGTGCTAGTAGGGACAGCTCTAATACGCAGTATTTT | CSASRDSSNTQYF
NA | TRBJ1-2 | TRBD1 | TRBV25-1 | TGTGCCAGCAGTACCCGACAGGGAGCTAGTGGCTACACCTTC | CASSTRQGASGYTF
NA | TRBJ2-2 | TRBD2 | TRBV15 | TGTGCCACCAGCAGATCCTTAGGCACCCTAGCGGGTGGTAGGGAGCTGTTTTTT | CATSRSLGTLAGGRELFF
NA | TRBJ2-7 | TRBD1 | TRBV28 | TGTGCCAGCAGTTTAACAGGGGGCTTGTGGCGAGAGCAGTACTTC | CASSLTGGLWREQYF
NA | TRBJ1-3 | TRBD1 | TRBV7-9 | TGTGCCAGCAGCTCGGCATGGGACAGGGTTGCTGGAAACACCATATATTTT | CASSSAWDRVAGNTIYF
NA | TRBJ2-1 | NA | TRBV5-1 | TGCGCCAGCAGCTTTGAGGGCTTTGCGGGTCCCTACAATGAGCAGTTCTTC | CASSFEGFAGPYNEQFF
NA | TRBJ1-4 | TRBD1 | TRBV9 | TGTGCCAGCAGCGTAGGGCAGGGGGATGAAAAACTGTTTTTT | CASSVGQGDEKLFF
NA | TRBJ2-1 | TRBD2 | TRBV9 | TGTGCCAGCAGCGCCAGGCCCGGGACTAGCGACAATGAGCAGTTCTTC | CASSARPGTSDNEQFF
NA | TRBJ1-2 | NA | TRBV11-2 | TGTGCCAGCAGCGTGGGAGCCCCCTATGGCTACACCTTC | CASSVGAPYGYTF
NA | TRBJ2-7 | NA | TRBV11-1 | TGTGCCAGCAGCTCTGCTGACGGGAGCTCCTACGAGCAGTACTTC | CASSSADGSSYEQYF
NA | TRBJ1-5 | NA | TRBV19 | TGTGCCGGTAGGACGGGGAATCAGCCCCAGCATTTT | CAGRTGNQPQHF
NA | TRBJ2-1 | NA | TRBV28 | TGTGCGGTCGGCGGCCCCTACAATGAGCAGTTCTTC | CAVGGPYNEQFF
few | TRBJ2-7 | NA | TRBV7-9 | TGTGCCAGCAGCTTCCAGTACGAGCAGTACTTC | CASSFQYEQYF
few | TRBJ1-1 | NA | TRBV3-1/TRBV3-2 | TGTGCCAGCAGCCAAGATCCACCCGCTATGAACACTGAAGCTTTCTTT | CASSQDPPAMNTEAFF
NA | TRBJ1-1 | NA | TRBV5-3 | TGTGCCAGAAGCTTGGTGGTCCCGGGGTCTGAAGCTTTCTTT | CARSLVVPGSEAFF
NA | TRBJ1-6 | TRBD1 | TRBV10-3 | TGTGCCATCAGGACAGGGGGCGGCTCAGATTCACCCCTCCACTTT | CAIRTGGGSDSPLHF
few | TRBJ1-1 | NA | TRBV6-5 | TGTGCCAGTGGTGGGCAGTCTGAAGCTTTCTTT | CASGGQSEAFF
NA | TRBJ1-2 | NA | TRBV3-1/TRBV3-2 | TGTGCCAGCAGCCAAGAGCCCCCCGGGGAGAACTATGGCTACACCTTC | CASSQEPPGENYGYTF
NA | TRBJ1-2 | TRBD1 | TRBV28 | TGTGCCAGCAATCGGGGACAGGGGGCTTCTGGCTACACCTTC | CASNRGQGASGYTF
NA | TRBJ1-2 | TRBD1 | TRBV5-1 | TGCGCCAGCAGCACCGGGACAGGGGATGCGAATGGCTACACCTTC | CASSTGTGDANGYTF
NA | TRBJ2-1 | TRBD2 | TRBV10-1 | TGCGCCAGCAGTTCCGGGACTAGCAAGGATGAGCAGTTCTTC | CASSSGTSKDEQFF
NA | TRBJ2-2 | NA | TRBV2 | TGTGCCAGCAGTGCCCAGGGAACCAACACCGGGGAGCTGTTTTTT | CASSAQGTNTGELFF
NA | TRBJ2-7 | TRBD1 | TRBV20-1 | TGCAGTGCCGCCAGGGGGTACGAGCAGTACTTC | CSAARGYEQYF
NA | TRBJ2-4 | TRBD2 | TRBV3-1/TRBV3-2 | TGTGCCAGCAGCCTTAGCGGGAGGTCCAAAAACATTCAGTACTTC | CASSLSGRSKNIQYF
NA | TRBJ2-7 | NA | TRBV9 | TGTGCCAGCAGCCCCCAGGGTGTCTACGAGCAGTACTTC | CASSPQGVYEQYF
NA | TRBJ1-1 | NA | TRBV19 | TGTGCCAGTAGCAACCCGGGGAGGCCCGGCGCTGAAGCTTTCTTT | CASSNPGRPGAEAFF
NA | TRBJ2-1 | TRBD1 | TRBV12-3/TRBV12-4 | TGTGCCAGCAGTGCCGACAGGGCCGGAGATGAGTTCTTC | CASSADRAGDEFF